The subject of this entry is one T cell receptor (beta chain). Its target is not known. The entry originates in a study of T cell responses to AZD1222 COVID-19 vaccine. Overall study context: Analysis merged second doses at about 4 or about 12 weeks. Whole-study results and caveats: Reportedly, nearly half the spike-specific TCRs target unmutated variant regions. Possibly, clonal diversity was underestimated; donors were largely white British and included more females.

CDR1 is LGHNA and CDR2 is YNFKEQ in the germline V gene. The CDR3 sequence is 19 residues long. V shed 0 bases, J shed 2 bases, and the junction held 12 bases outside the gene matches. Method: immunoSEQ multiplex PCR; TCRdb's copy keeps in-frame clones and lacks some. The sample lists about 85,000 clones, approximately 87% occurring once. This chain uses TRBV4-2 with TRBJ2-2; 7 nucleotides agree with TRBD1. The receptor comes from an adult in good health. Sequences were derived from peripheral blood, sampled on day 0 of AZD1222 vaccination. CDR3 nucleotides: TGTGCCAGCAGCCAAGATGTCTGGAGAGGGGGCTCTAACACCGGGGAGCTGTTTTTT. Protein sequence: CASSQDVWRGGSNTGELFF.